A selection of T cell receptor beta chains follows, all from one sample in a study of cytomegalovirus exposure and HLA in healthy donors. Clones were sequenced by immunoSEQ multiplex PCR, and TCRdb holds only the in-frame ones, with some missing. Altogether roughly 100,000 clones are present, 85% being singletons, with the ten largest covering 20% to 25%. The sequenced material came from PBMCs. The source is a man between 18 and 29 years old in good health and CMV-seropositive. Both conserved end residues are part of each CDR3. The D gene is left open where the match is weak. Size is stated for part of the rows, as once, few or many counts, or as a class when the clone is expanded.

CDR3nt	CDR3aa	v_gene	d_gene	j_gene	abundance
TGTGCCAGCAGCCGTCAGGGGGCTGGGGCCAACGTCCTGACTTTC	CASSRQGAGANVLTF	TRBV7-9	TRBD1	TRBJ2-6	NA
TGTGCCAGTAGTATAACCCCTAGCAGCATTCAGTACTTC	CASSITPSSIQYF	TRBV19	NA	TRBJ2-4	NA
TGCGCCAGCAGCTTAACGGGTTTATCGTACAATGAGCAGTTCTTC	CASSLTGLSYNEQFF	TRBV5-1	NA	TRBJ2-1	NA
TGTGCCAGCAGCGGGGCGGGAGGGGGAGAAGAGACCCAGTACTTC	CASSGAGGGEETQYF	TRBV7-9	TRBD2	TRBJ2-5	NA
TGTGCCAGCAGTCAGAAGACTACAGAGAACACTGAAGCTTTCTTT	CASSQKTTENTEAFF	TRBV5-4	NA	TRBJ1-1	NA
TGCGCCAGCAGCTTGGTACCGGGGTTGGTGACCGGGGAGCTGTTTTTT	CASSLVPGLVTGELFF	TRBV5-1	NA	TRBJ2-2	NA
TGCGCCAGCAGAGAGCAGGCCAGAGCTAATGAAAAACTGTTTTTT	CASREQARANEKLFF	TRBV5-1	NA	TRBJ1-4	NA
TGTGCCAGCAGCTTAGCTGGGACAGGCAATCGCAATCAGCCCCAGCATTTT	CASSLAGTGNRNQPQHF	TRBV7-8	TRBD1	TRBJ1-5	NA
TGTGCCAGCAGCGGCAGGGGGGATACGCAGTATTTT	CASSGRGDTQYF	TRBV9	TRBD1	TRBJ2-3	NA
TGTGCCTGGAGTGTTGGACAGGGGGGGATGAACACTGAAGCTTTCTTT	CAWSVGQGGMNTEAFF	TRBV30	TRBD1	TRBJ1-1	NA
TGTGCCAGCAGCTTAGTTTGGACAGGGACATCCTACGAGCAGTACTTC	CASSLVWTGTSYEQYF	TRBV7-7	TRBD1	TRBJ2-7	NA
TGCGCCAGCAGCCGGGAATTAACAGGGGACACTGAAGCTTTCTTT	CASSRELTGDTEAFF	TRBV4-1	TRBD1	TRBJ1-1	once
TGTGCCAGCAGCGTGATGGGTTCGGGCACCGGGGAGCTGTTTTTT	CASSVMGSGTGELFF	TRBV9	NA	TRBJ2-2	NA
TGTGCCAGCACCGGCGGGACTAGTAGGTTAGTGGAGACCCAGTACTTC	CASTGGTSRLVETQYF	TRBV6-4	TRBD2	TRBJ2-5	NA
TGTGCCAGTAGTATGCGGGAGAACACTGAAGCTTTCTTT	CASSMRENTEAFF	TRBV19	NA	TRBJ1-1	NA
TGTGCCTACGATTCCGGGGTTGCGACTGAAGCTTTCTTT	CAYDSGVATEAFF	TRBV30	NA	TRBJ1-1	NA
TGTGCCAGTAGCCAAGGTGGGGCGTCCGGAAACACCATATATTTT	CASSQGGASGNTIYF	TRBV19	NA	TRBJ1-3	many
TGTGCCAGCAGCCAAGAGAGGGAGTCACTTCTTGGGACTGAAGCTTTCTTT	CASSQERESLLGTEAFF	TRBV4-2	NA	TRBJ1-1	NA
TGTGCCAGCAGCGTAGTAGGAACAGTGAACACTGAAGCTTTCTTT	CASSVVGTVNTEAFF	TRBV9	NA	TRBJ1-1	NA
TGCGCCAGCAGCCCCGGGACTGCTCAAGAGACCCAGTACTTC	CASSPGTAQETQYF	TRBV10-1	NA	TRBJ2-5	NA
TGTGCCAGCAGTATCGGCAGCAGGGACTACACCTTC	CASSIGSRDYTF	TRBV6-1	NA	TRBJ1-2	many
TGTGCCAGCAGCGGGGTACCCAGGGGGACTAGCGGGAGGATTATCCCAGATACGCAGTATTTT	CASSGVPRGTSGRIIPDTQYF	TRBV9	TRBD2	TRBJ2-3	once
TGTGCCAGCAGTTTATTTCCGGGGTTTGATCAGCCCCAGCATTTT	CASSLFPGFDQPQHF	TRBV28	NA	TRBJ1-5	NA
TGTGCCAGCAGCTTAGGCGGGATTTCCTCCTACGAGCAGTACTTC	CASSLGGISSYEQYF	TRBV7-2	NA	TRBJ2-7	NA
TGTGCCACTAGAGGAGCCCAGAGTCAGGAGACCCAGTACTTC	CATRGAQSQETQYF	TRBV6-5	NA	TRBJ2-5	NA
TGTGCCTGGGGACTAGCGGGAGAGCGGCAGTTCTTC	CAWGLAGERQFF	TRBV28	TRBD2	TRBJ2-1	NA
TGTGCCAGCAGGGTACTAGCGGGAGACTACAATGAGCAGTTCTTC	CASRVLAGDYNEQFF	TRBV6-1	TRBD2	TRBJ2-1	few
TGCAGCCACCCGGGACTAGCGGGAGCAAATGAGCAGTTCTTC	CSHPGLAGANEQFF	TRBV29-1	TRBD2	TRBJ2-1	NA
TGTGCCAGCAGTTTGGGACAGGCTGGGGAGACCCAGTACTTC	CASSLGQAGETQYF	TRBV6-1	TRBD1	TRBJ2-5	NA
TGCGCCAGCAGTAACGGGGATGGCTACACCTTC	CASSNGDGYTF	TRBV10-1	NA	TRBJ1-2	NA
TGTGCCAGCAGCGGGGGGCCCCCTCAGCCCCAGCATTTT	CASSGGPPQPQHF	TRBV25-1	NA	TRBJ1-5	few
TGTGCCAGTAGCAGGGGGCGGACAGATGAAAAACTGTTTTTT	CASSRGRTDEKLFF	TRBV19	TRBD1	TRBJ1-4	NA
TGCAGCGTTGGATACGCCGGGACACTCGCCTACAATGAGCAGTTCTTC	CSVGYAGTLAYNEQFF	TRBV29-1	NA	TRBJ2-1	NA
TGCGCCAGCAGCTTAGATAACAGGGGGCAAGGAAACACCATATATTTT	CASSLDNRGQGNTIYF	TRBV5-1	TRBD1	TRBJ1-3	NA
TGTGCCAGCAGCTTCGGGACTAGCGGACTTACCTACAATGAGCAGTTCTTC	CASSFGTSGLTYNEQFF	TRBV7-8	TRBD2	TRBJ2-1	NA
TGTGCCAGCAGTTACTCGTCGGGGTTGAGTGAAAAACTGTTTTTT	CASSYSSGLSEKLFF	TRBV6-5	NA	TRBJ1-4	NA
TGTGCCAGCAGTGAATACTATCGCGGGGGCCCCATCTATGGCTACACCTTC	CASSEYYRGGPIYGYTF	TRBV25-1	NA	TRBJ1-2	NA
TGTGCCAGCAGCGTAGGGCCGGGTAGCTCCTACGAGCAGTACTTC	CASSVGPGSSYEQYF	TRBV9	NA	TRBJ2-7	NA
TGTGCCAGCAGTTTAGTGGGACTAGCGGGTCAAGCCCAAACCGCAGATACGCAGTATTTT	CASSLVGLAGQAQTADTQYF	TRBV28	TRBD2	TRBJ2-3	NA
TGTGCCAGCAGCGTAGAAGGGGGCCCTGGAAACACCATATATTTT	CASSVEGGPGNTIYF	TRBV9	TRBD1	TRBJ1-3	few
TGTGCCAGCTCACCAAGATGGACAGACCACTTTTACTCTGGAAACACCATATATTTT	CASSPRWTDHFYSGNTIYF	TRBV18	NA	TRBJ1-3	NA
TGCGCCAGCAGCTTGGTTGGCGGGACCGCCACAGATACGCAGTATTTT	CASSLVGGTATDTQYF	TRBV5-1	NA	TRBJ2-3	NA
TGCGCCAGCAGCCAAGTCACTGGGAGGAATGAAAAACTGTTTTTT	CASSQVTGRNEKLFF	TRBV4-1	NA	TRBJ1-4	NA
TGTGCCAGTACCATGCCACTCACCTCTGGAAACACCATATATTTT	CASTMPLTSGNTIYF	TRBV19	NA	TRBJ1-3	NA
TGTGCCAGCAGCCGAGAGTTAGCTAATGAAAAACTGTTTTTT	CASSRELANEKLFF	TRBV7-9	NA	TRBJ1-4	NA
TGTGCCAGCAGTGAACTAGGCACCTTTAGAAACACCATATATTTT	CASSELGTFRNTIYF	TRBV2	NA	TRBJ1-3	NA
TGTGCCAGCAGCCAACTTCACACAGATACGCAGTATTTT	CASSQLHTDTQYF	TRBV25-1	NA	TRBJ2-3	NA
TGTGCCAGCATAGGACAGGGGATCAATCAGCCCCAGCATTTT	CASIGQGINQPQHF	TRBV6-1	TRBD1	TRBJ1-5	once
TGTGCCAGCTCAGCGGGACAGACCACAGATACGCAGTATTTT	CASSAGQTTDTQYF	TRBV18	NA	TRBJ2-3	NA
TGTGCCAGCAGCTCCCGAGGGGGCGTGGGGGGCGAAGAGACCCAGTACTTC	CASSSRGGVGGEETQYF	TRBV5-8	NA	TRBJ2-5	NA
TGTGCCAGCAGCTTGCGGGGTCTCCACTATGGCTACACCTTC	CASSLRGLHYGYTF	TRBV5-4	NA	TRBJ1-2	NA
TGCGCCAGCACCACGACAGGATCAAACTACAATGAGCAGTTCTTC	CASTTTGSNYNEQFF	TRBV5-1	NA	TRBJ2-1	NA
TGTGCCAGCAGCTTAGGGTGGGACAGGGGAGCTTTCTTT	CASSLGWDRGAFF	TRBV7-2	TRBD1	TRBJ1-1	NA
TGTGCCTCCCAAGCGGGACCTTACAATGAGCAGTTCTTC	CASQAGPYNEQFF	TRBV30	TRBD2	TRBJ2-1	NA
TGTGCCATCAGTCTTAGCGGGAGGCACGGGGAGCTGTTTTTT	CAISLSGRHGELFF	TRBV10-3	TRBD2	TRBJ2-2	NA
TGTGCCAGCAGCTTGGGTCACGGGGGACAGGGGGGTGAGCAGTACTTC	CASSLGHGGQGGEQYF	TRBV5-5	TRBD1	TRBJ2-7	NA
TGTGCCAGCAGCGTAGCTACGGGCACAGATACGCAGTATTTT	CASSVATGTDTQYF	TRBV9	NA	TRBJ2-3	NA